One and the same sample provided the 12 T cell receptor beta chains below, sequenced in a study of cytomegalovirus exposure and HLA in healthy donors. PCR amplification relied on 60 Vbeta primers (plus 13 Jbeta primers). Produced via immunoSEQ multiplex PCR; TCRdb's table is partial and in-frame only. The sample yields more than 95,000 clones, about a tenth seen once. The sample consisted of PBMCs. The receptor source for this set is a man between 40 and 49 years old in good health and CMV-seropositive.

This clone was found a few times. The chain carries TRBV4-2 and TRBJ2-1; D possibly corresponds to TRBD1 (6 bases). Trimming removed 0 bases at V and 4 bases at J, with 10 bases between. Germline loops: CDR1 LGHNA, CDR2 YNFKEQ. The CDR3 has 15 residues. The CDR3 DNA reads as TGTGCCAGCAGCCAAGAAACAGGGAGATACAATGAGCAGTTCTTC. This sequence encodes CASSQETGRYNEQFF.

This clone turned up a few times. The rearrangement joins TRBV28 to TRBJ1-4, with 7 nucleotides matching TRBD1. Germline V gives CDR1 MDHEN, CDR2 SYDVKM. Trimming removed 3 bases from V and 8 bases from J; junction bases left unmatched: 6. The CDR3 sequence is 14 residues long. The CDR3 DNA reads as TGTGCCAGCAGTTTGCGACAGGGAGACGAAAAACTGTTTTTT. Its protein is CASSLRQGDEKLFF.

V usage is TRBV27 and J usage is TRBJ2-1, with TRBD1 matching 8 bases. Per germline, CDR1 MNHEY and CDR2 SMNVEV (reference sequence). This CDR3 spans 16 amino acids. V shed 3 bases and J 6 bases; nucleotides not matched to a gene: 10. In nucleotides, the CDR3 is TGTGCCAGCAGTTTTCCAACAGGGGGTCGGCCCAATGAGCAGTTCTTC. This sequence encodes CASSFPTGGRPNEQFF.

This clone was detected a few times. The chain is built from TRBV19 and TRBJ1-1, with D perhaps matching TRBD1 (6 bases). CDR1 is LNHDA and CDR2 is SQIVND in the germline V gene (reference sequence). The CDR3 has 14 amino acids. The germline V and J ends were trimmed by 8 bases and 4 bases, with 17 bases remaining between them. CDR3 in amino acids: CASGQTGWATEAFF. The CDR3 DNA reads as TGTGCCAGTGGACAGACCGGTTGGGCCACTGAAGCTTTCTTT.

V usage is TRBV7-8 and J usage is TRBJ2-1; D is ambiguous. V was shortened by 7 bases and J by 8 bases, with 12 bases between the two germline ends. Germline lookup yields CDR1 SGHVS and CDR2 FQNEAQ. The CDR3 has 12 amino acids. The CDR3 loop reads CASTPPIDEQFF. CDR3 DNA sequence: TGTGCCAGCACCCCCCCCATTGATGAGCAGTTCTTC.

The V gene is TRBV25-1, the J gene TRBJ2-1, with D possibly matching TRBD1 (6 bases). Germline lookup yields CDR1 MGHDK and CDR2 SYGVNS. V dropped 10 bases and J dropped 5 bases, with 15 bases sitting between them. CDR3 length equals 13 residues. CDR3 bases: TGTGCCAAGCACAGGGTCGGCGACAATGAGCAGTTCTTC. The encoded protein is CAKHRVGDNEQFF.

The CDR3 sequence is CASSEGTAQTQPQHF. DNA of the CDR3: TGTGCCAGCAGTGAAGGGACAGCGCAAACTCAGCCCCAGCATTTT. The chain couples TRBV6-1 to TRBJ1-5, with a weak D call TRBD1 (6 bases). In germline, CDR1 is MNHNS, CDR2 SASEGT. V was trimmed by 1 base and J by 6 bases, leaving 13 bases between them. The CDR3 consists of 15 residues.

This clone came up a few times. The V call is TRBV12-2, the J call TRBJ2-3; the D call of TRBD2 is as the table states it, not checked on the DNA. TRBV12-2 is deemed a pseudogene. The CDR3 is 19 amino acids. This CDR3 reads CASRLEAPGLAASTDTQYF. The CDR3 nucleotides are TGTGCAAGTCGCTTAGAGGCCCCTGGACTAGCGGCTAGCACAGATACGCAGTATTTT.

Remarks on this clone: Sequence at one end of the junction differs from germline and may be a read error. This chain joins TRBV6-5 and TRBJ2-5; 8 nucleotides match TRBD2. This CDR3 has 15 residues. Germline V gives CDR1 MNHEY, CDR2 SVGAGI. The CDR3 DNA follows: TGTGCCAACAGTTACTCGGGGGGGGCGCGGGAGACCCAGTACTTC. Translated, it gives CANSYSGGARETQYF.

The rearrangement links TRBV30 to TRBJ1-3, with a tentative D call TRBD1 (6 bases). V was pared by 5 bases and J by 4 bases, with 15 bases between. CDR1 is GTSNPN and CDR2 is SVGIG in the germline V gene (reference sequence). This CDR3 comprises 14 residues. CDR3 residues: CAWDSRGSGNTIYF. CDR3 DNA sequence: TGTGCCTGGGATTCCAGGGGCTCAGGAAACACCATATATTTT.

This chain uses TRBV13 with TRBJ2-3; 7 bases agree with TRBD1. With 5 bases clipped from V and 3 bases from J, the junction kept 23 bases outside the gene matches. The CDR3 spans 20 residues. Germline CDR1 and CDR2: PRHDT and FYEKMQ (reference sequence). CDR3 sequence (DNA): TGTGCCAGCAGCCACTACATTTACCGGACAGGCCGCGAGGAAACAGATACGCAGTATTTT. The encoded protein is CASSHYIYRTGREETDTQYF.

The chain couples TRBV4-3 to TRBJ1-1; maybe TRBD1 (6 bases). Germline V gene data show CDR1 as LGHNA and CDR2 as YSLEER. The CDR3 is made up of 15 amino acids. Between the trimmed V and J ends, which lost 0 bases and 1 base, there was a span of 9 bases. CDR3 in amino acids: CASSQDQGPNTEAFF. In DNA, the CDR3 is TGCGCCAGCAGCCAAGATCAGGGGCCGAACACTGAAGCTTTCTTT.